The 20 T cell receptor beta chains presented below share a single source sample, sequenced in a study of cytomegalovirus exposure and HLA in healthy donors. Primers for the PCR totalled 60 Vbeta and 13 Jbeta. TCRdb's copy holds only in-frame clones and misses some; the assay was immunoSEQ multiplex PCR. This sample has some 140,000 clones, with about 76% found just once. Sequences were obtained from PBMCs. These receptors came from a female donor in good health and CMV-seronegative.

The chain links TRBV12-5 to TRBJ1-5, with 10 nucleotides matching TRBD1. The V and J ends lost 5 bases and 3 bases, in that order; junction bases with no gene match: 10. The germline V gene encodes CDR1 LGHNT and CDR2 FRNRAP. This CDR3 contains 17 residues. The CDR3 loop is CASGSVPGQGNNQPQHF. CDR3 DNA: TGTGCTAGTGGTAGCGTACCGGGACAGGGGAACAATCAGCCCCAGCATTTT. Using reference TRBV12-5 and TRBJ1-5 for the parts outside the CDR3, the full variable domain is DARVTQTPRHKVTEMGQEVTMRCQPILGHNTVFWYRQTMMQGLELLAYFRNRAPLDDSGMPKDRFSAEMPDATLATLKIQPSEPRDSAVYFCASGSVPGQGNNQPQHFGDGTRLSIL.

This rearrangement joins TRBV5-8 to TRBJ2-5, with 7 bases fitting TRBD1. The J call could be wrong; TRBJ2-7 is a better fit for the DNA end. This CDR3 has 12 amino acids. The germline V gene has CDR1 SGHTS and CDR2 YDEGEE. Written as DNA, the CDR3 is TGTGCCAGCAGCCTCACAGGGGACGAGCAGTACTTC. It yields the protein CASSLTGDEQYF.

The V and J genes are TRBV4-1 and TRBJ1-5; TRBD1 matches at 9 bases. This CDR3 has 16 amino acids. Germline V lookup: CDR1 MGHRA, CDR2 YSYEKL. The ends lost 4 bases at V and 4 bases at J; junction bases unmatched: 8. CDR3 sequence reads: CASSREDRGGNQPQHF. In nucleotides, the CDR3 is TGCGCCAGCAGCCGGGAGGACAGGGGCGGAAATCAGCCCCAGCATTTT.

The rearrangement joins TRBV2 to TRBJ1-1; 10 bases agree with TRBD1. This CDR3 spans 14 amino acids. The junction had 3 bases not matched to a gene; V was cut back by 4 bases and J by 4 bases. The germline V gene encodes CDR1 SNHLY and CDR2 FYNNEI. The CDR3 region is CASSVRTGGTEAFF. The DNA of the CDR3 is TGTGCCAGCAGTGTAAGGACAGGGGGCACTGAAGCTTTCTTT.

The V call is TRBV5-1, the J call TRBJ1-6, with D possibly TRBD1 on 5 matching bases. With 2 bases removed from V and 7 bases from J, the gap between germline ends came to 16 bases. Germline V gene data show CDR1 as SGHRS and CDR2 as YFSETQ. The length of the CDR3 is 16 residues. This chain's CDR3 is CASSLPQVLGNSPLHF. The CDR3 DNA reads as TGCGCCAGCAGCTTACCACAGGTTTTGGGAAATTCACCCCTCCACTTT.

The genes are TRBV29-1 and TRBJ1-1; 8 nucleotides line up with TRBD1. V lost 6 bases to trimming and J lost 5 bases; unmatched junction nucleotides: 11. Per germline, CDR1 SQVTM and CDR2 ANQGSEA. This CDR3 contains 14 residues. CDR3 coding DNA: TGCAGCGTGGCAGGGGGCACGAGGAGAACTGAAGCTTTCTTT. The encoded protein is CSVAGGTRRTEAFF.

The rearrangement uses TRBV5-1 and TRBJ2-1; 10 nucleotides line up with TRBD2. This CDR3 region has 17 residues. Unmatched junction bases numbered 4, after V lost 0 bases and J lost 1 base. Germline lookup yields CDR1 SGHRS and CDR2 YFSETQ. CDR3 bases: TGCGCCAGCAGCTTGGTAGCGGGAGGTATATCCTACAATGAGCAGTTCTTC. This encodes CASSLVAGGISYNEQFF. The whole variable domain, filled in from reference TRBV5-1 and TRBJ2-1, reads KAGVTQTPRYLIKTRGQQVTLSCSPISGHRSVSWYQQTPGQGLQFLFEYFSETQRNKGNFPGRFSGRQFSNSRSEMNVSTLELGDSALYLCASSLVAGGISYNEQFFGPGTRLTVL.

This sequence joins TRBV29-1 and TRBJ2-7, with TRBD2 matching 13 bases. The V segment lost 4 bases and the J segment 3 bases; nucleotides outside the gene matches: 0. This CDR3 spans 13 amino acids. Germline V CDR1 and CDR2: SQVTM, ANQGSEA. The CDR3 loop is CSVGTSGGYEQYF. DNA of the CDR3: TGCAGCGTTGGGACTAGCGGGGGCTACGAGCAGTACTTC.

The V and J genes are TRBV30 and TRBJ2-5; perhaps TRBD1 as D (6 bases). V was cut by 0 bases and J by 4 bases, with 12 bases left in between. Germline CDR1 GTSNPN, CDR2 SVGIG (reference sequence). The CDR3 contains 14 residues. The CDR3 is CAWSVGGMGETQYF. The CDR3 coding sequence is TGTGCCTGGAGTGTAGGGGGTATGGGAGAGACCCAGTACTTC.

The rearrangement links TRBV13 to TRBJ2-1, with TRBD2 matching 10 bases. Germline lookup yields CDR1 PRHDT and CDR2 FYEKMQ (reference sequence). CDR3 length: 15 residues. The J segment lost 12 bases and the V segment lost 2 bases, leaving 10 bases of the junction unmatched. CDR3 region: CASSLRASGSSVQFF. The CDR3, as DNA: TGTGCCAGCAGCTTAAGGGCTAGCGGGAGTAGTGTGCAGTTCTTC.

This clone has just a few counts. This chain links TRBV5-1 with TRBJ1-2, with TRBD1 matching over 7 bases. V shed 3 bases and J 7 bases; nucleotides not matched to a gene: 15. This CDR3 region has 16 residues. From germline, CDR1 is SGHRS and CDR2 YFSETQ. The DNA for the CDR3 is TGCGCCAGCAGCTCGGACAGGATAGATCCTGTCTTTGGCTACACCTTC. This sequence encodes CASSSDRIDPVFGYTF.

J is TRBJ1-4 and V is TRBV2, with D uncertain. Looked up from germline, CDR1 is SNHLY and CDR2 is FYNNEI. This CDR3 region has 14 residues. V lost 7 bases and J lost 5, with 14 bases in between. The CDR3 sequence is CASTEVGRNEKLFF. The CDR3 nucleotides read TGTGCCAGCACTGAGGTCGGCAGGAATGAAAAACTGTTTTTT.

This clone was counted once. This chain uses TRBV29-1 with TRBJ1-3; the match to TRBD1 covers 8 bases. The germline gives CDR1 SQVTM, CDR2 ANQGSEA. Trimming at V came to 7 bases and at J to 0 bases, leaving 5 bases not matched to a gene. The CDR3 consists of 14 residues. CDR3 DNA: TGCAGCGGGGCAGGGGGCCTCTCTGGAAACACCATATATTTT. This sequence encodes CSGAGGLSGNTIYF.

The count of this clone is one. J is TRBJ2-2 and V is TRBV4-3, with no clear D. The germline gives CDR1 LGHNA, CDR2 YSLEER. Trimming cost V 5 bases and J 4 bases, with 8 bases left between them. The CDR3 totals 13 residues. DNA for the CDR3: TGCGCCAGCAGCAAAACCGGCACCGGGGAGCTGTTTTTT. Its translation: CASSKTGTGELFF.

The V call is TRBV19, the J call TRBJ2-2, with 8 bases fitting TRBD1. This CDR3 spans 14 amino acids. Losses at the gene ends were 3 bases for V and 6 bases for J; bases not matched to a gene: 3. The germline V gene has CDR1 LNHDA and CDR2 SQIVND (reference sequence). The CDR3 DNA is TGTGCCAGTAGTATCACAGGGGGGTCCGGGGAGCTGTTTTTT. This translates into CASSITGGSGELFF.

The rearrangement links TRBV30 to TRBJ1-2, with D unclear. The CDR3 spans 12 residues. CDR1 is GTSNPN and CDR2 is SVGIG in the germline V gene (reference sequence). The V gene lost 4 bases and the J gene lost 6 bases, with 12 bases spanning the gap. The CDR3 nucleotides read TGTGCCTGGACCGGAGTAGTAGATGGCTACACCTTC. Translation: CAWTGVVDGYTF.

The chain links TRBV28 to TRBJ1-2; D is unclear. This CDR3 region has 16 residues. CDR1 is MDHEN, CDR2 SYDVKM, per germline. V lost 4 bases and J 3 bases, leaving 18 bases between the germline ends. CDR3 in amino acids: CASSWAPGSRDYGYTF. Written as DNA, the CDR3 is TGTGCCAGCAGTTGGGCCCCAGGTTCGCGCGACTATGGCTACACCTTC.

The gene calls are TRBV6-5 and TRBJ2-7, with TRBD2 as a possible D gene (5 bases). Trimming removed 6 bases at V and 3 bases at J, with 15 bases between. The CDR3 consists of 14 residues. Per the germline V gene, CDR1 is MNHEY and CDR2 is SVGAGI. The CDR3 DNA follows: TGTGCCAGCAGCATTGGACGGGGTGTCTACGAGCAGTACTTC. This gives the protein CASSIGRGVYEQYF.

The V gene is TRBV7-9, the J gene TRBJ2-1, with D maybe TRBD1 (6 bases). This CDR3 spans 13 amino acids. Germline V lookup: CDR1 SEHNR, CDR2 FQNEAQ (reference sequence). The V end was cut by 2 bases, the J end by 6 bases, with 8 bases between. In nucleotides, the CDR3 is TGTGCCAGCAGCTTACCAGGGGTCAATGAGCAGTTCTTC. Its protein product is CASSLPGVNEQFF.

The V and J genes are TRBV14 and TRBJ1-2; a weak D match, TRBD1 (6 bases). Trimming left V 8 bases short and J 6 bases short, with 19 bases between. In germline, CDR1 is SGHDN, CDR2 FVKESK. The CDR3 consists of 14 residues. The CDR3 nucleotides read TGTGCCAGCCAGCCCCTTGGGGGGGCCGATGGCTACACCTTC. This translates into CASQPLGGADGYTF.